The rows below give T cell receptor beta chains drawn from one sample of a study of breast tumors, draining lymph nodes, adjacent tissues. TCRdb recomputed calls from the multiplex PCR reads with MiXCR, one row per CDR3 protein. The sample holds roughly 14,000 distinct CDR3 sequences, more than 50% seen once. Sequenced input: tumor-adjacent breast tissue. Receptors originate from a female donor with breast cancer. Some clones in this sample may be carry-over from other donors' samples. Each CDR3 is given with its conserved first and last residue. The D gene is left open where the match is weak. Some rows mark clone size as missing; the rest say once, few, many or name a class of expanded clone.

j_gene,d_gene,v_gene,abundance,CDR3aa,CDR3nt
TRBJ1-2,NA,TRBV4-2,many,CASSQDTRSAGYTF,TGTGCCAGCAGCCAAGACACCCGCTCGGCCGGCTACACCTTC
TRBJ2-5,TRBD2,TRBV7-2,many,CASSLTSGSFETQYF,TGTGCCAGCAGCTTAACTAGCGGGAGTTTTGAGACCCAGTACTTC
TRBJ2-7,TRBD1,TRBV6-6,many,CASSHVQGAAREQYF,TGTGCCAGCAGTCACGTCCAGGGGGCGGCCCGCGAGCAGTACTTC
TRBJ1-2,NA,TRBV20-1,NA,CSASFYTF,TGCAGTGCTAGTTTCTACACCTTC
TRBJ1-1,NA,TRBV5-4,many,CASSSIRQGNTEAFF,TGTGCCAGCAGCTCTATTCGTCAGGGTAACACTGAAGCTTTCTTT
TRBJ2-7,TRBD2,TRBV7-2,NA,CASSILAGSTYEQYF,TGTGCCAGCAGCATACTAGCGGGGTCAACCTACGAGCAGTACTTC
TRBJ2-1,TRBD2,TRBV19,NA,CASSVGTSGNEQFF,TGTGCCAGTAGCGTGGGGACTAGCGGCAATGAGCAGTTCTTC
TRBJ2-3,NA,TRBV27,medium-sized,CASSPRDHWGQYF,TGTGCCAGCAGTCCTAGGGACCATTGGGGGCAGTATTTT
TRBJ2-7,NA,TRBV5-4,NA,CASSSEAAYYEQYF,TGTGCCAGCAGCTCCGAAGCGGCATACTACGAGCAGTACTTC
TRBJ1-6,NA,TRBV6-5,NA,CASSYSNSPLHF,TGTGCCAGCAGCTACTCTAATTCACCCCTCCACTTT
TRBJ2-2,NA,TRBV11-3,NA,CASSLGQGNTGELFF,TGTGCCAGCAGCTTAGGCCAGGGTAACACCGGGGAGCTGTTTTTT
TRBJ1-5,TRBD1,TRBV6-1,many,CASSQTGNSNQPQHF,TGTGCCAGCAGCCAGACAGGGAATAGCAATCAGCCCCAGCATTTT
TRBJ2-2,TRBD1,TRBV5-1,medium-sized,CASSLDGTDNTGELFF,TGCGCCAGCAGCTTGGACGGGACAGATAACACCGGGGAGCTGTTTTTT
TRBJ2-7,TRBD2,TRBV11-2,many,CASSFTSGSPEQYF,TGTGCCAGCAGCTTTACTAGCGGGAGTCCCGAGCAGTACTTC
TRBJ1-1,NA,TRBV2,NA,CAISELFTEAFF,TGTGCCATCAGTGAACTGTTCACTGAAGCTTTCTTT
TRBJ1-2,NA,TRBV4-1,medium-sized,CASSQRSGGSYGYTF,TGCGCCAGCAGCCAGCGTTCGGGGGGCAGCTATGGCTACACCTTC
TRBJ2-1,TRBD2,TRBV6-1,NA,CASSQSGRAYNEQFF,TGTGCCAGCAGTCAGAGCGGGAGGGCCTACAATGAGCAGTTCTTC
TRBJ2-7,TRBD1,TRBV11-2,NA,CASSFGTGRYEQYF,TGTGCCAGCAGCTTCGGGACAGGGCGCTACGAGCAGTACTTC
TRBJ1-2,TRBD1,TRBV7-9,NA,CASSWGDRAPNYGYTF,TGTGCCAGCAGCTGGGGGGACAGGGCTCCTAACTATGGCTACACCTTC
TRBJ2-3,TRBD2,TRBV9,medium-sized,CASSLEGGHTTDTQYF,TGTGCCAGCAGCCTTGAGGGAGGGCATACCACAGATACGCAGTATTTT
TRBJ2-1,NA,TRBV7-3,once,CASSLTGEGEQFF,TGTGCCAGCAGCTTAACGGGGGAAGGAGAGCAGTTCTTC
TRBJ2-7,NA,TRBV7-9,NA,CASSWSKTFEQYF,TGTGCCAGCAGCTGGAGCAAAACTTTCGAGCAGTACTTC
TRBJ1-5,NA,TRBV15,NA,CATSRDLAEVHQPQHF,TGTGCCACCAGCAGAGATCTTGCCGAGGTCCATCAGCCCCAGCATTTT
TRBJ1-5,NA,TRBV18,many,CASSSTPGEVGNQPQHF,TGTGCCAGCTCATCTACCCCAGGGGAGGTGGGCAATCAGCCCCAGCATTTT
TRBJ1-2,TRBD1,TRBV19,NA,CASSDRVPNYGYTF,TGTGCCAGTAGCGACAGGGTTCCTAACTATGGCTACACCTTC
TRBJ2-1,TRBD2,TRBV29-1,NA,CSAGTSGASSYNEQFF,TGCAGCGCGGGGACTAGCGGGGCGAGCTCCTACAATGAGCAGTTCTTC
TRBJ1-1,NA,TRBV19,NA,CASSMSQDTEAFF,TGTGCCAGTAGTATGTCCCAGGACACTGAAGCTTTCTTT
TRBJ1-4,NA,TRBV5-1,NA,CASSLGSGDEKLFF,TGCGCCAGCAGCTTGGGATCAGGCGACGAAAAACTGTTTTTT
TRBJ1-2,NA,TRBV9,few,CASSPGNDFGYTF,TGTGCCAGCAGCCCAGGAAATGACTTCGGCTACACCTTC